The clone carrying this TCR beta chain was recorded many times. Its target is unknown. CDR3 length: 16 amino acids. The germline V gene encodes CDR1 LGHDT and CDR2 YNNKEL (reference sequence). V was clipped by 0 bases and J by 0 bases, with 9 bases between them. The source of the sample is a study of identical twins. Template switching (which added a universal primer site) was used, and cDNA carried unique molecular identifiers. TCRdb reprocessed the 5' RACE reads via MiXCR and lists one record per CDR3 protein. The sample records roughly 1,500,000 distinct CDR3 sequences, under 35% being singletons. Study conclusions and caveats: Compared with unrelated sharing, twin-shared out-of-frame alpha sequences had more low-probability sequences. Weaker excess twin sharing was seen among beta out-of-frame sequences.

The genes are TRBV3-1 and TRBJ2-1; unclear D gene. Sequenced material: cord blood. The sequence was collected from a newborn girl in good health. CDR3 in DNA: TGTGCCAGCAGCCAAGAAGGCTTAAGCTCCTACAATGAGCAGTTCTTC. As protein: CASSQEGLSSYNEQFF.